These 20 T cell receptor beta chains originate from one sample sequenced in a study of T-cell reconstitution after alpha-beta-depleted transplantation in children (dated by TCRdb to 2016 to 2018). Library generation was performed with PCR. The sample was run on an Illumina HiSeq 2500. TCR library preparation used molecular barcoding, with unique molecular identifiers applied to normalize quantification of the TCRbeta repertoire. The public reads were quality trimmed at Q25 with fastp and then assembled into clones with MiXCR by TCRdb, keeping productive beta chains. Each entry is one CDR3 protein sequence, shown with its most common DNA and genes. This sample gives fewer than 750,000 distinct CDR3 sequences in total; approximately 30% of them show up just once. Jointly, the top ten make up 35% to 40% of the sample. What the treatment or condition label conveys for this sample: allogeneic hematopoietic cell transplantation with graft depleted of TCRalphabeta T cells and CD19 B cells.

The sample consisted of PBMCs, taken before TCRalphabeta/CD19-depleted stem cell transplant. Receptors were obtained from a boy younger than two with Wiskott-Aldrich syndrome, due to receive a stem cell transplant.

CDR3 nucleotide sequence: TGCGCCAGCAGCAGAGGTCCTGACAGTACAGATACGCAGTATTTT. The encoded protein is CASSRGPDSTDTQYF. This chain links TRBV5-1 with TRBJ2-3, with D possibly TRBD1 on 5 matching bases. Germline-derived CDR1 and CDR2 are SGHRS and YFSETQ. Trimming removed 4 bases from V and 3 bases from J, with 15 bases in between. The CDR3 contains 15 residues.

The V and J genes are TRBV12-3 or TRBV12-4 and TRBJ1-3, with D perhaps TRBD1 (5 bases). Trimming cost V 5 bases and J 14 bases, with 22 bases left between them. The CDR3 runs 14 residues. The CDR3 here is CASSPIPHRRGLYF. CDR3 nucleotide sequence: TGTGCCAGCAGTCCGATCCCCCACAGACGGGGCTTATATTTT.

The chain combines TRBV5-1 with TRBJ1-1, with TRBD1 identical over 8 bases. The CDR3 is 18 amino acids. The germline CDR1 and CDR2 sequences are SGHRS and YFSETQ. After removal of 4 bases from V and 0 bases from J, the junction contained 14 bases not matched to a gene. The CDR3 loop is CASSANAGGIGMNTEAFF. For the CDR3, the DNA is TGCGCCAGCAGCGCGAACGCAGGGGGCATTGGGATGAACACTGAAGCTTTCTTT.

The sample holds a few counts of this clonotype. This chain connects TRBV5-6 to TRBJ2-5; a possible D gene is TRBD2 (7 bases). This CDR3 spans 19 amino acids. V dropped 0 bases and J dropped 2 bases, with 23 bases sitting between them. Per the germline V gene, CDR1 is SGHDT and CDR2 is YYEEEE. This CDR3 is CASSLVGGRGYDPQETQYF. The CDR3 bases are TGTGCCAGCAGCTTGGTCGGGGGGCGAGGTTACGACCCGCAAGAGACCCAGTACTTC. Filled out from reference TRBV5-6 and TRBJ2-5, the complete variable domain reads DAGVTQSPTHLIKTRGQQVTLRCSPKSGHDTVSWYQQALGQGPQFIFQYYEEEERQRGNFPDRFSGHQFPNYSSELNVNALLLGDSALYLCASSLVGGRGYDPQETQYFGPGTRLLVL.

This clonotype was seen more than once but under ten times. The CDR3 reads CSARDLAGSSYEQYF. CDR3 in DNA: TGCAGTGCTAGAGATCTGGCCGGGAGCTCCTACGAGCAGTACTTC. The gene calls are TRBV20-1 and TRBJ2-7, with D possibly being TRBD2 (6 bases). Germline V gives CDR1 DFQATT, CDR2 SNEGSKA (reference sequence). V gave up 0 bases and J gave up 0 bases, with 12 bases separating them. The CDR3 is made up of 15 amino acids.

This clonotype appeared a few times. V usage is TRBV20-1 and J usage is TRBJ1-4; a weak D match, TRBD1 (5 bases). This CDR3 is built from 12 residues. Trimming stripped 0 bases from V and 6 bases from J, with 5 bases between. Germline V lookup: CDR1 DFQATT, CDR2 SNEGSKA (reference sequence). The DNA of the CDR3 is TGCAGTGCTAGAGAGGGGGATGAAAAACTGTTTTTT. This sequence encodes CSAREGDEKLFF.

This chain joins TRBV9 and TRBJ2-1, with D possibly being TRBD2 (6 bases). Germline lookup yields CDR1 SGDLS and CDR2 YYNGEE. The CDR3 sequence is 14 residues long. V was trimmed by 0 bases and J by 8 bases, leaving 12 bases between them. The CDR3: CASSVGGVLDEQFF. As DNA, the CDR3 is TGTGCCAGCAGCGTAGGCGGGGTTCTCGATGAGCAGTTCTTC.

The chain employs TRBV6-5 and TRBJ2-3; D is unresolved. Germline CDR1 reads MNHEY; CDR2 reads SVGAGI. The V and J ends lost 2 bases and 1 base respectively, with 10 bases between them. CDR3 size: 15 residues. CDR3 sequence reads: CASSYQIPGTDTQYF. The CDR3 DNA follows: TGTGCCAGCAGTTACCAGATACCGGGCACAGATACGCAGTATTTT.

The chain carries TRBV20-1 and TRBJ2-1; D not resolved. This CDR3 is built from 15 residues. The germline gives CDR1 DFQATT, CDR2 SNEGSKA (reference sequence). Between the trimmed V and J ends, which lost 5 bases and 6 bases, there was a span of 20 bases. The CDR3 region has the DNA TGCAGTGCTGCCCCTTCAGCGTGGGGATTCAATGAGCAGTTCTTC. Protein sequence: CSAAPSAWGFNEQFF.

The chain uses TRBV5-1 and TRBJ2-1; 14 nucleotides align to TRBD2. In germline, CDR1 is SGHRS, CDR2 YFSETQ. This CDR3 contains 16 residues. Losses at the gene ends were 2 bases for V and 8 bases for J; bases not matched to a gene: 6. The DNA of the CDR3 is TGCGCCAGCAGCTTCGGGACTAGCGGGAGTTTAGATGAGCAGTTCTTC. This encodes CASSFGTSGSLDEQFF.

CDR3 coding DNA: TGTGCCAGCAGTGCTGGCATCGGCGGGACGAACACCGGGGAGCTGTTTTTT. This encodes CASSAGIGGTNTGELFF. The V and J genes are TRBV12-3 or TRBV12-4 and TRBJ2-2; perhaps TRBD2 as D (6 bases). The CDR3 sequence is 17 residues long. Trimming removed 5 bases from V and 0 bases from J, with 16 bases in between.

The chain employs TRBV20-1 and TRBJ2-7; no clear D. This CDR3 region has 12 residues. Germline CDR1 is DFQATT and CDR2 is SNEGSKA (reference sequence). V lost 1 base and J 3 bases, leaving 7 bases between the germline ends. CDR3 in amino acids: CSARGLVYEQYF. Written as DNA, the CDR3 is TGCAGTGCTAGAGGCTTAGTCTACGAGCAGTACTTC.

The rearrangement joins TRBV4-1 to TRBJ1-6; possible D gene TRBD1, 5 bases. Trimming removed 1 base from V and 11 bases from J, with 6 bases in between. The CDR3 runs to 12 residues. CDR1 and CDR2 from the germline V gene are MGHRA and YSYEKL. CDR3 sequence (DNA): TGCGCCAGCAGCCAAGGGGGCGCACCCCTCCACTTT. It yields the protein CASSQGGAPLHF.

This clonotype has more than one count but fewer than ten. The chain links TRBV5-1 to TRBJ2-5; 8 bases align to TRBD2. V gave up 2 bases and J gave up 5 bases; unmatched junction bases: 8. The CDR3 consists of 15 residues. Germline CDR1 is SGHRS and CDR2 is YFSETQ. This CDR3 is CASSLGAGVEETQYF. CDR3 sequence (DNA): TGCGCCAGCAGCTTAGGAGCGGGAGTGGAGGAGACCCAGTACTTC.

A few counts support this clonotype. The V gene is TRBV5-1, the J gene TRBJ2-7; TRBD1 might be the D (6 bases). CDR1 is SGHRS, CDR2 YFSETQ, per germline. CDR3 length: 15 residues. The ends were cut back, 3 bases at V and 2 bases at J, with 15 bases in the middle. The CDR3 reads CASSYLGAPTYEQYF. The CDR3 DNA reads as TGCGCCAGCAGCTATTTGGGGGCTCCCACCTACGAGCAGTACTTC.

The chain carries TRBV7-2 and TRBJ2-3, with 13 bases matching TRBD2. The CDR3 consists of 16 residues. The ends lost 4 bases at V and 4 bases at J; junction bases unmatched: 5. Per germline, CDR1 SGHTA and CDR2 FQGNSA. The CDR3 DNA follows: TGTGCCAGCAGCTCCGGACTAGCGGGAGTGTCAGATACGCAGTATTTT. Encoded protein: CASSSGLAGVSDTQYF. The full variable domain, completed using reference TRBV7-2 and TRBJ2-3, is GAGVSQSPSNKVTEKGKDVELRCDPISGHTALYWYRQSLGQGLEFLIYFQGNSAPDKSGLPSDRFSAERTGGSVSTLTIQRTQQEDSAVYLCASSSGLAGVSDTQYFGPGTRLTVL.

The J gene is TRBJ2-7, the V gene TRBV28; 9 positions match TRBD1. The J segment lost 9 bases and the V segment lost 5 bases, leaving 8 bases of the junction unmatched. CDR1 and CDR2 (germline): MDHEN, SYDVKM. CDR3 length: 13 residues. The CDR3 DNA sequence: TGTGCCAGCAGTCCGGGACAGGGTTGGGTGCAGTACTTC. This codes for CASSPGQGWVQYF. Full variable domain (outside the CDR3, taken from reference TRBV28 and TRBJ2-7): DVKVTQSSRYLVKRTGEKVFLECVQDMDHENMFWYRQDPGLGLRLIYFSYDVKMKEKGDIPEGYSVSREKKERFSLILESASTNQTSMYLCASSPGQGWVQYFGPGTRLTVT.

This clonotype was detected only a few times. The chain joins TRBV4-2 to TRBJ1-3; TRBD1 agrees at 7 bases. Germline V gene lookup returns CDR1 LGHNA and CDR2 YNFKEQ. Trimming removed 0 bases from V and 4 bases from J; junction bases left unmatched: 6. The CDR3 loop spans 16 amino acids. In DNA form, the CDR3 reads TGTGCCAGCAGCCAAGATCCGACAGGGTCGGGAAACACCATATATTTT. Its protein product is CASSQDPTGSGNTIYF.

V and J are TRBV27 and TRBJ2-7, with TRBD2 matching over 7 bases. CDR1 and CDR2 from the germline V gene are MNHEY and SMNVEV (reference sequence). The junction had 10 bases not matched to a gene; V was cut back by 8 bases and J by 0 bases. The CDR3 is 15 residues long. This CDR3 reads CASATSAGLSYEQYF. DNA of the CDR3: TGTGCCAGCGCGACTTCAGCGGGGCTCTCCTACGAGCAGTACTTC.

The rearrangement links TRBV3-1 to TRBJ1-2, with TRBD1 as a possible D gene (5 bases). V dropped 4 bases and J dropped 2 bases, with 17 bases sitting between them. The CDR3 is 16 amino acids. Germline V gives CDR1 LGHDT, CDR2 YNNKEL (reference sequence). The CDR3 loop reads CASSPEGAGRNYGYTF. In DNA form, the CDR3 reads TGTGCCAGCAGCCCCGAGGGAGCAGGGAGGAACTATGGCTACACCTTC.